These 21 T cell receptor beta chains were all obtained from the same sample, sequenced in a study of CD8 T cells in ankylosing spondylitis. Study-level points and caveats: Ankylosing spondylitis blood appeared to be characterized by a TCR beta motif of 7 to 9 highly homologous variants.

TCRdb used MiXCR to reprocess the 5' RACE reads, holding one entry per CDR3 protein. Counted here are 800,000 to 900,000 distinct CDR3 sequences, about 10% occurring once; the ten biggest clones make up just over 0.5%. The antigens for these receptors are not known. The sample was blood, either unsorted or a sorted T cell fraction (not recorded which). These receptors were obtained from a male donor with ankylosing spondylitis.

This clonotype was observed many times. This sequence joins TRBV7-6 and TRBJ2-7, with D perhaps matching TRBD1 or TRBD2 (5 bases each). V shed 6 bases and J shed 2 bases, with 14 bases lying between them. Germline V gene sequence: CDR1 SGHVS, CDR2 FNYEAQ. This CDR3 region has 14 residues. This chain's CDR3 is CASSLSGTAYEQYF. The CDR3 coding sequence is TGTGCCAGCAGTCTGTCCGGGACCGCCTACGAGCAGTACTTC.

This clonotype was recorded a few times. No DNA is shown, since the ends of the CDR3 on it are uncertain; the CDR3 is the one TCRdb lists. The chain has TRBV7-6 and TRBJ2-7; TRBD1 reflects the table's D call only, with no check against the DNA. Both ends counted, the CDR3 spans 16 residues. Germline V gives CDR1 SGHVS, CDR2 FNYEAQ. The CDR3 sequence: CASSPVSGRANRMQYF.

This clonotype showed up just a few times. The CDR3 coding sequence is TGCAGTGCTAGTTTTGGCATGGGATCCTACGAGCAGTACTTC. Protein sequence: CSASFGMGSYEQYF. The rearrangement joins TRBV20-1 to TRBJ2-7, with D hard to call. CDR1 and CDR2 (germline): DFQATT, SNEGSKA (reference sequence). Trimming took off 3 bases at V and 1 base at J, with 13 bases between the two ends. This CDR3 spans 14 amino acids.

The V call is TRBV7-2, the J call TRBJ1-4; D is possibly TRBD1 (6 bases). Trimming removed 5 bases from V and 8 bases from J, with 15 bases in between. Germline assignment: CDR1 SGHTA and CDR2 FQGNSA. CDR3 length equals 14 residues. The CDR3 is CASSPYRAGEKLFF. DNA for the CDR3: TGTGCCAGCAGCCCATACAGGGCTGGGGAAAAACTGTTTTTT.

The chain couples TRBV10-3 to TRBJ2-7; D perhaps matches TRBD1 (6 bases). Germline V gene lookup returns CDR1 ENHRY and CDR2 SYGVKD. Trimming took off 7 bases at V and 5 bases at J, with 18 bases between the two ends. The CDR3 loop spans 14 amino acids. The CDR3 DNA is TGTGCCATCAAGGGTGGGACACCCGGCGACGAGCAGTACTTC. Encoded protein: CAIKGGTPGDEQYF.

This chain uses TRBV5-1 with TRBJ2-3, with 13 bases that match TRBD2. CDR1 and CDR2 from the germline V gene are SGHRS and YFSETQ. CDR3 length: 17 residues. With V trimmed by 4 bases and J by 1 base, 6 bases remained unmatched. The CDR3 is CASSSGTSGKGTDTQYF. CDR3 nucleotides: TGCGCCAGCAGCAGCGGGACTAGCGGGAAAGGCACAGATACGCAGTATTTT.

This clonotype has just a few counts. V usage is TRBV5-1 and J usage is TRBJ2-2; the D gene is possibly TRBD1 (5 bases). V gave up 0 bases and J gave up 7 bases, with 10 bases separating them. CDR1 and CDR2 from the germline V gene are SGHRS and YFSETQ. The CDR3 spans 14 residues. This chain's CDR3 is CASSLAQGGGELFF. CDR3 coding DNA: TGCGCCAGCAGCTTGGCGCAGGGCGGCGGGGAGCTGTTTTTT.

This clonotype appeared many times. The chain carries TRBV29-1 and TRBJ1-5, with D hard to call. The CDR3 spans 12 residues. V lost 7 bases and J lost 2, with 9 bases in between. Germline CDR1 and CDR2: SQVTM and ANQGSEA. The CDR3 here is CSGTDCNQPQHF. The CDR3 DNA follows: TGCAGCGGAACAGACTGCAATCAGCCCCAGCATTTT.

CDR3 sequence: CASSLNTDRTRLYEQYF. CDR3 coding DNA: TGCGCCAGCAGCTTAAACACGGACCGGACCAGACTCTACGAGCAGTACTTC. This sequence joins TRBV5-1 and TRBJ2-7, with D unresolved. The CDR3 loop spans 17 amino acids. Deletions cut 2 bases from V and 3 bases from J, with 21 bases between. The germline V gene has CDR1 SGHRS and CDR2 YFSETQ.

The chain links TRBV20-1 to TRBJ2-5, with D perhaps matching TRBD1 or TRBD2 (5 bases each). This CDR3 is 14 amino acids long. Germline V gene data show CDR1 as DFQATT and CDR2 as SNEGSKA (reference sequence). Trimming took 6 bases from V and 0 from J, leaving 14 bases between them. CDR3 protein: CSAGETVYQETQYF. CDR3 DNA: TGCAGTGCGGGGGAGACTGTGTACCAAGAGACCCAGTACTTC.

The table lists this clonotype with many counts. The chain couples TRBV6-1 to TRBJ2-7; 8 positions match TRBD2. Germline CDR1 MNHNS, CDR2 SASEGT. V lost 6 bases and J lost 1; bases outside the gene matches: 5. This CDR3 has 14 amino acids. CDR3 DNA sequence: TGTGCCAGCAGACGAGCGGGAGAGTCCTACGAGCAGTACTTC. It encodes CASRRAGESYEQYF.

This clonotype was detected a few times. The CDR3: CATESKPAYNEQFF. The CDR3 DNA sequence: TGTGCCACGGAGAGTAAACCAGCCTACAATGAGCAGTTCTTC. V is TRBV24-1 and J is TRBJ2-1, with D hard to call. Germline CDR1 KGHDR, CDR2 SFDVKD. This CDR3 spans 14 amino acids. Trimming took off 10 bases at V and 2 bases at J, with 14 bases between the two ends.

Details on this clonotype: It may be a read error: a sequence one base away is much more abundant. The chain employs TRBV9 and TRBJ2-5, with 9 bases fitting TRBD2. CDR1 is SGDLS and CDR2 is YYNGEE in the germline V gene. The ends lost 0 bases at V and 2 bases at J; junction bases unmatched: 5. This CDR3 has 16 residues. CDR3 bases: TGTGCCAGCAGCGTAGTAGCGGGAGCGGGACAAGAGACCCAGTACTTC. Protein sequence: CASSVVAGAGQETQYF.

This clonotype was recorded at least ten times. The chain combines TRBV5-1 with TRBJ2-7; TRBD2 agrees at 13 bases. The CDR3 has 14 residues. Trimming at V came to 4 bases and at J to 5 bases, leaving 3 bases not matched to a gene. The germline CDR1 and CDR2 sequences are SGHRS and YFSETQ. CDR3 region: CASSRGTSGNEQYF. The CDR3 DNA is TGCGCCAGCAGCCGTGGGACTAGCGGGAACGAGCAGTACTTC.

This clonotype was seen a few times. The V and J genes are TRBV4-2 and TRBJ1-3; D not resolved. The germline V gene has CDR1 LGHNA and CDR2 YNFKEQ. This CDR3 has 15 residues. The germline V and J ends were trimmed by 1 base and 0 bases, with 7 bases remaining between them. The CDR3 loop is CASSQGPNSGNTIYF. The DNA of the CDR3 is TGTGCCAGCAGCCAAGGGCCCAACTCTGGAAACACCATATATTTT.

This clonotype was observed at least ten times. The J gene is TRBJ2-3, the V gene TRBV20-1, with D perhaps matching TRBD1 (6 bases). The V and J ends lost 4 bases and 2 bases respectively, with 13 bases between them. Germline-derived CDR1 and CDR2 are DFQATT and SNEGSKA (reference sequence). The CDR3 is 14 residues long. The CDR3 reads CSATGQFFTDTQYF. Here the CDR3 DNA reads TGCAGTGCTACAGGACAGTTCTTCACAGATACGCAGTATTTT.

J is TRBJ2-1 and V is TRBV7-2; D is undetermined. V dropped 1 base and J dropped 6 bases, with 10 bases sitting between them. This CDR3 is 14 amino acids long. Germline V gene sequence: CDR1 SGHTA, CDR2 FQGNSA. The CDR3 loop reads CASSLDRVVNEQFF. CDR3 in DNA: TGTGCCAGCAGCTTAGATCGGGTGGTCAATGAGCAGTTCTTC. The full variable domain, in which reference TRBV7-2 and TRBJ2-1 provide the parts outside the CDR3, is GAGVSQSPSNKVTEKGKDVELRCDPISGHTALYWYRQSLGQGLEFLIYFQGNSAPDKSGLPSDRFSAERTGGSVSTLTIQRTQQEDSAVYLCASSLDRVVNEQFFGPGTRLTVL.

This clonotype has a handful of counts. A read error may produce the germline difference seen at one junction end. The chain couples TRBV4-3 to TRBJ2-2; a weak D match, TRBD2 (5 bases). The CDR3 runs to 13 residues. Germline values: CDR1 LGHNA, CDR2 YSLEER. This chain's CDR3 is CASSQDSYRGAVF. The DNA of the CDR3 is TGCGCCAGCAGCCAAGACTCCTATCGGGGAGCTGTTTTT.

This clonotype turned up a few times. The chain joins TRBV20-1 to TRBJ2-3, with TRBD2 matching over 10 bases. The CDR3 loop spans 13 amino acids. Germline CDR1 is DFQATT and CDR2 is SNEGSKA (reference sequence). The CDR3 sequence is CSGQREGVDTQYF. Here the CDR3 DNA reads TGCAGCGGTCAGCGGGAGGGGGTGGATACGCAGTATTTT.

This clonotype came up a few times. The J gene is TRBJ1-1, the V gene TRBV27; D is unresolved. Looked up from germline, CDR1 is MNHEY and CDR2 is SMNVEV (reference sequence). This CDR3 spans 16 amino acids. Trimming removed 5 bases at V and 3 bases at J, with 19 bases between. DNA for the CDR3: TGTGCCAGCAGTCCCCGGACCGACGAGTGGGACACTGAAGCTTTCTTT. It yields the protein CASSPRTDEWDTEAFF.

This clonotype was counted only a few times. The chain combines TRBV5-1 with TRBJ2-1, with a possible D match to TRBD1 (5 bases). Trimming cost V 7 bases and J 1 base, with 21 bases left between them. The CDR3 runs to 17 residues. Germline V gene lookup returns CDR1 SGHRS and CDR2 YFSETQ. The CDR3 loop reads CASHRRPTGDSYNEQFF. CDR3 in DNA: TGCGCCAGCCACCGCCGTCCCACAGGTGATTCCTACAATGAGCAGTTCTTC. The complete variable domain, with remaining parts taken from reference TRBV5-1 and TRBJ2-1, reads KAGVTQTPRYLIKTRGQQVTLSCSPISGHRSVSWYQQTPGQGLQFLFEYFSETQRNKGNFPGRFSGRQFSNSRSEMNVSTLELGDSALYLCASHRRPTGDSYNEQFFGPGTRLTVL.